A selection of T cell receptor beta chains follows, all from one sample in a study of blood T cell repertoires in COVID-19. TCRdb's table, derived via immunoSEQ multiplex PCR, lists solely in-frame clones and lacks some. The sample contains 150,000 to 200,000 clones, approximately 80% of which appear only once. Material for sequencing was peripheral blood. All receptors derive from a woman aged 40-49 years with COVID-19, enrolled during active disease. CDR3s include the opening cysteine and the closing phenylalanine or tryptophan. Each record gives: CDR3 DNA, CDR3 protein, clone size, V gene, D gene, J gene. D genes are given only for firm matches. Clone size is not always given. Where it is, it says once, few, many or a class for expanded clones.

cdr3_nt: TGTGCCAGCAGCAAACGGGGGGACACTACGGACACAGATACGCAGTATTTT
cdr3_aa: CASSKRGDTTDTDTQYF
clone_size: -
v_call: TRBV21-1
d_call: -
j_call: TRBJ2-3

cdr3_nt: TGTGCCAGCAGCCCGACAGGGGCTACCGACTACGAGCAGTACTTC
cdr3_aa: CASSPTGATDYEQYF
clone_size: -
v_call: TRBV9
d_call: TRBD1
j_call: TRBJ2-7

cdr3_nt: TGTGCCAGCAGCTTATGGCCAGATACAGTTGAGCAGTTCTTC
cdr3_aa: CASSLWPDTVEQFF
clone_size: -
v_call: TRBV7-2
d_call: -
j_call: TRBJ2-1

cdr3_nt: TGTGCCAGCAGCTTAGCGGGGACAGGGGGACGAAAACTGTTTTTT
cdr3_aa: CASSLAGTGGRKLFF
clone_size: -
v_call: TRBV7-9
d_call: TRBD1
j_call: TRBJ1-4

cdr3_nt: TGTGCCACCACTAACAAGGGGGCCTACAATGAGCAGTTCTTC
cdr3_aa: CATTNKGAYNEQFF
clone_size: -
v_call: TRBV5-4
d_call: -
j_call: TRBJ2-1

cdr3_nt: TGTGCCACCTTGAACGGGGCTAGGGGGGAGACCCAGTACTTC
cdr3_aa: CATLNGARGETQYF
clone_size: -
v_call: TRBV10-3
d_call: -
j_call: TRBJ2-5

cdr3_nt: TGTGCCAGCAGTTACTCACCAGGGTTCGGGAGGACTGAAGCTTTCTTT
cdr3_aa: CASSYSPGFGRTEAFF
clone_size: -
v_call: TRBV6-2/TRBV6-3
d_call: -
j_call: TRBJ1-1

cdr3_nt: TGTGCCAGCAGCGGAGGGGCCCCAACGGAGACCCAGTACTTC
cdr3_aa: CASSGGAPTETQYF
clone_size: -
v_call: TRBV11-2
d_call: -
j_call: TRBJ2-5

cdr3_nt: TGTGCCAGCAGTTCCGGGACTAGCTTTACGGAGCAGTTCTTC
cdr3_aa: CASSSGTSFTEQFF
clone_size: -
v_call: TRBV2
d_call: TRBD2
j_call: TRBJ2-1

cdr3_nt: TGTGCCAGCAGCTCCAGTTTCTCTGGGGCCAACGTCCTGACTTTC
cdr3_aa: CASSSSFSGANVLTF
clone_size: -
v_call: TRBV11-2
d_call: -
j_call: TRBJ2-6

cdr3_nt: TGTGCCAGCAGCTTGACGAGCGGGTACTACAATGAGCAGTTCTTC
cdr3_aa: CASSLTSGYYNEQFF
clone_size: -
v_call: TRBV4-2
d_call: -
j_call: TRBJ2-1

cdr3_nt: TGCAGCGTTGTAGGCGGGAGCACAGATACGCAGTATTTT
cdr3_aa: CSVVGGSTDTQYF
clone_size: -
v_call: TRBV29-1
d_call: -
j_call: TRBJ2-3

cdr3_nt: TGTGCCAGCAGCTTAGTTGGGGCCACAGATACGCAGTATTTT
cdr3_aa: CASSLVGATDTQYF
clone_size: -
v_call: TRBV11-3
d_call: -
j_call: TRBJ2-3

cdr3_nt: TGTGCCAGCAGTGAAGCGCGGGGAGTCATCAATCAGCCCCAGCATTTT
cdr3_aa: CASSEARGVINQPQHF
clone_size: -
v_call: TRBV6-1
d_call: -
j_call: TRBJ1-5

cdr3_nt: TGTGCCAGCCGTGACACAAACAATCAGCCCCAGCATTTT
cdr3_aa: CASRDTNNQPQHF
clone_size: -
v_call: TRBV6-1
d_call: -
j_call: TRBJ1-5

cdr3_nt: TGTGCCAGCAGCTTAGGGGGGACGTCGGGAAATGAGCAGTTCTTC
cdr3_aa: CASSLGGTSGNEQFF
clone_size: once
v_call: TRBV7-3
d_call: -
j_call: TRBJ2-1

cdr3_nt: TGTGCCAGCATGCTCGGGACAGGTGGAAACACCATATATTTT
cdr3_aa: CASMLGTGGNTIYF
clone_size: -
v_call: TRBV3-1/TRBV3-2
d_call: TRBD1
j_call: TRBJ1-3

cdr3_nt: TGTGCCTGGAGTGTACTTCGAGATACGCAGTATTTT
cdr3_aa: CAWSVLRDTQYF
clone_size: -
v_call: TRBV30
d_call: -
j_call: TRBJ2-3

cdr3_nt: TGCAGTGCTAGTTTCCGGGGGGGTGTTTTGAATGAGCAGTTCTTC
cdr3_aa: CSASFRGGVLNEQFF
clone_size: -
v_call: TRBV20-1
d_call: TRBD2
j_call: TRBJ2-1

cdr3_nt: TGTGCCAGCAGCTTAGACGGTTTAACGTCTAGCACAGATACGCAGTATTTT
cdr3_aa: CASSLDGLTSSTDTQYF
clone_size: -
v_call: TRBV7-2
d_call: -
j_call: TRBJ2-3

cdr3_nt: TGTGCCAGCAGCCGCGGACTGAAAAATGAGCAGTTCTTC
cdr3_aa: CASSRGLKNEQFF
clone_size: -
v_call: TRBV5-6
d_call: -
j_call: TRBJ2-1

cdr3_nt: TGTGCCTCCGGAGGGGGGGCAGATACGCAGTATTTT
cdr3_aa: CASGGGADTQYF
clone_size: -
v_call: TRBV19
d_call: -
j_call: TRBJ2-3

cdr3_nt: TGTGCCACCAGCAGAGTGCTGGCGGATGGAGGCTACACCTTC
cdr3_aa: CATSRVLADGGYTF
clone_size: -
v_call: TRBV15
d_call: -
j_call: TRBJ1-2

cdr3_nt: TGTGCCAGTAGTAGGCCCGGACAGGGTAATCCAGATACGCAGTATTTT
cdr3_aa: CASSRPGQGNPDTQYF
clone_size: -
v_call: TRBV19
d_call: TRBD1
j_call: TRBJ2-3

cdr3_nt: TGTGCCAGCTCAACCCAGGGGGGCTACGAGCAGTACTTC
cdr3_aa: CASSTQGGYEQYF
clone_size: -
v_call: TRBV18
d_call: -
j_call: TRBJ2-7

cdr3_nt: TGCAGCGCGGGGGCCTCCTACGAGCAGTACTTC
cdr3_aa: CSAGASYEQYF
clone_size: few
v_call: TRBV29-1
d_call: -
j_call: TRBJ2-7

cdr3_nt: TGTGCCACCCAGGGACTAGATTACAATGAGCAGTTCTTC
cdr3_aa: CATQGLDYNEQFF
clone_size: -
v_call: TRBV10-3
d_call: TRBD2
j_call: TRBJ2-1

cdr3_nt: TGTGCCAGCACCCGGGACAGTGACTACAATGAGCAGTTCTTC
cdr3_aa: CASTRDSDYNEQFF
clone_size: -
v_call: TRBV7-8
d_call: TRBD1
j_call: TRBJ2-1

cdr3_nt: TGTGCCAGCAGCACTACAGGGGGCGCAGGTATTGAAGCTTTCTTT
cdr3_aa: CASSTTGGAGIEAFF
clone_size: once
v_call: TRBV5-4
d_call: TRBD1
j_call: TRBJ1-1

cdr3_nt: TGTGCCAGCAGCTTAGGGCTAGCGGGTCGAGAGCAGTTCTTC
cdr3_aa: CASSLGLAGREQFF
clone_size: -
v_call: TRBV7-9
d_call: TRBD2
j_call: TRBJ2-1

cdr3_nt: TGTGCCAGCAGCATTTATAGCGGGGTAATAAACTACAATGAGCAGTTCTTC
cdr3_aa: CASSIYSGVINYNEQFF
clone_size: -
v_call: TRBV7-2
d_call: TRBD2
j_call: TRBJ2-1

cdr3_nt: TGTGCCTGGAGTGATCAGATCTCTGGGGCCAACGTCCTGACTTTC
cdr3_aa: CAWSDQISGANVLTF
clone_size: -
v_call: TRBV30
d_call: -
j_call: TRBJ2-6

cdr3_nt: TGTGCCAGTTCGAGGATAACCACAGATACGCAGTATTTT
cdr3_aa: CASSRITTDTQYF
clone_size: -
v_call: TRBV6-5
d_call: -
j_call: TRBJ2-3

cdr3_nt: TGTGCCAGCAGCCATGGACAGGGGAGCTCCTATAATTCACCCCTCCACTTT
cdr3_aa: CASSHGQGSSYNSPLHF
clone_size: -
v_call: TRBV7-8
d_call: TRBD1
j_call: TRBJ1-6

cdr3_nt: TGCGCCAGCAGCTTGGACGGGAGGCCCTCTAGCACAGATACGCAGTATTTT
cdr3_aa: CASSLDGRPSSTDTQYF
clone_size: -
v_call: TRBV5-1
d_call: TRBD2
j_call: TRBJ2-3

cdr3_nt: TGTGCCTGGAGTAACCCAGCGGGAGGCTACAATGAGCAGTTCTTC
cdr3_aa: CAWSNPAGGYNEQFF
clone_size: -
v_call: TRBV30
d_call: TRBD2
j_call: TRBJ2-1

cdr3_nt: TGTGCCAGCAGCGCCGGACTAGCGGGCTCCTACGAGCAGTACTTC
cdr3_aa: CASSAGLAGSYEQYF
clone_size: -
v_call: TRBV9
d_call: TRBD2
j_call: TRBJ2-7

cdr3_nt: TGTGCCAGCAGCCAACAGGGGCCGCTTGAAGCTTTCTTT
cdr3_aa: CASSQQGPLEAFF
clone_size: -
v_call: TRBV4-2
d_call: -
j_call: TRBJ1-1

cdr3_nt: TGCGCCAGCAGGAACAGGGCCCAGAACACTGAAGCTTTCTTT
cdr3_aa: CASRNRAQNTEAFF
clone_size: -
v_call: TRBV4-1
d_call: -
j_call: TRBJ1-1

cdr3_nt: TGTGCCAGCAGCTTAAACAGGGGGCAAGGAACCGGGGAGCTGTTTTTT
cdr3_aa: CASSLNRGQGTGELFF
clone_size: once
v_call: TRBV7-6
d_call: TRBD1
j_call: TRBJ2-2

cdr3_nt: TGTGCCATCAGTGAAATGAGTTCCCACGAGCAGTACTTC
cdr3_aa: CAISEMSSHEQYF
clone_size: -
v_call: TRBV10-3
d_call: -
j_call: TRBJ2-7

cdr3_nt: TGTGCCAGCAGCAAGACAGCTGCAAGTAACACTGAAGCTTTCTTT
cdr3_aa: CASSKTAASNTEAFF
clone_size: few
v_call: TRBV5-4
d_call: -
j_call: TRBJ1-1

cdr3_nt: TGTGCCAGCTCACCATCGAGATCCTATAACAATGAGCAGTTCTTC
cdr3_aa: CASSPSRSYNNEQFF
clone_size: -
v_call: TRBV18
d_call: -
j_call: TRBJ2-1

cdr3_nt: TGTGCCAGCAGCGTAAGCGGGGGCCTATACAATGAGCAGTTCTTC
cdr3_aa: CASSVSGGLYNEQFF
clone_size: -
v_call: TRBV11-2
d_call: TRBD2
j_call: TRBJ2-1

cdr3_nt: TGTGCCAGCAGCTCTAGCGGGAGGGCCGGGGAGCTGTTTTTT
cdr3_aa: CASSSSGRAGELFF
clone_size: -
v_call: TRBV7-9
d_call: TRBD2
j_call: TRBJ2-2

cdr3_nt: TGTGCCAGCAGCTTGGGCGCCGTCCCAGGGGCCGGGGAGCTGTTTTTT
cdr3_aa: CASSLGAVPGAGELFF
clone_size: -
v_call: TRBV5-5
d_call: -
j_call: TRBJ2-2

cdr3_nt: TGTGCCAGCACTTTCGGGAATAGCAATCAGCCCCAGCATTTT
cdr3_aa: CASTFGNSNQPQHF
clone_size: -
v_call: TRBV6-5
d_call: -
j_call: TRBJ1-5

cdr3_nt: TGTGCCAGCAGTCAAGGTCAGGGCTGGCGTGAAAAACTGTTTTTT
cdr3_aa: CASSQGQGWREKLFF
clone_size: -
v_call: TRBV2
d_call: -
j_call: TRBJ1-4

cdr3_nt: TGTGCCAGCAGTTCGACAGTTTACAATGAGCAGTTCTTC
cdr3_aa: CASSSTVYNEQFF
clone_size: -
v_call: TRBV6-4
d_call: -
j_call: TRBJ2-1

cdr3_nt: TGTGCCAGCAGTCACAACGTGGCCGCTGAAGCTTTCTTT
cdr3_aa: CASSHNVAAEAFF
clone_size: few
v_call: TRBV6-5
d_call: -
j_call: TRBJ1-1

cdr3_nt: TGTGCCAGCAGTTACTCTCCTCACAGGGCCAACTACGACTATGGCTACACCTTC
cdr3_aa: CASSYSPHRANYDYGYTF
clone_size: -
v_call: TRBV6-2/TRBV6-3
d_call: -
j_call: TRBJ1-2